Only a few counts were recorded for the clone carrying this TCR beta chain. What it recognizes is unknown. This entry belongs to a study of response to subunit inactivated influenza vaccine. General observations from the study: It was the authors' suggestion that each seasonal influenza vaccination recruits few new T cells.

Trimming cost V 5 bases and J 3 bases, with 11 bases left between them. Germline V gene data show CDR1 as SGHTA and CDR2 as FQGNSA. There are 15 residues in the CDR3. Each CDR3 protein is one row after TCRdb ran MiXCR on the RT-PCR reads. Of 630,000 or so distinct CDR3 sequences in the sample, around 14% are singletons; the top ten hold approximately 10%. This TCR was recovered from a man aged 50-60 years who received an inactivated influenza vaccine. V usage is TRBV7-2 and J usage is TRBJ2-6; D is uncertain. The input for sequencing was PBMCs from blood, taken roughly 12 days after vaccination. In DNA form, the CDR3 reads TGTGCCAGCAGCCCCGACATCTATGGGGCCAACGTCCTGACTTTC. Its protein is CASSPDIYGANVLTF.